Below, one T cell receptor (beta chain) is given with its context. One junction end does not reproduce the germline sequence, and a read error may be involved. How the authors handled the data: The authors estimated nucleated cell counts from reference gene primer amplification. TCRdb's copy holds only in-frame clones and misses some; the assay was immunoSEQ multiplex PCR. V and J calls and clone size are given by that table; D and trimming were obtained from the DNA. This table holds about 190,000 clones, about 85% found once. This entry is derived from a study of blood T cell repertoires in COVID-19. Overall study: Some COVID-19 samples were acute and others convalescent; all came from the United States, Italy and Spain.

Per the germline V gene, CDR1 is LGHDT and CDR2 is YNNKEL (reference sequence). This CDR3 has 17 residues. Participants' own reports of clinical history determined their cohort assignment. The chain employs TRBV3-1 (or the pseudogene TRBV3-2) and TRBJ2-1; 10 nucleotides agree with TRBD2. Input material: PBMCs or T cells enriched from blood (not recorded which). The source of this sequence is a woman aged 40-49 years in a cohort exposed to, infected with or recovered from COVID-19 (not recorded which). The CDR3 is CASTQGLGTSVVGKQFF. The CDR3 nucleotides are TGTGCCAGCACCCAAGGGTTAGGGACTAGCGTTGTCGGAAAGCAGTTCTTC.